The 14 T cell receptor beta chains in this list originate from one sample, sequenced in a study of blood T cell repertoires in COVID-19 (dated by TCRdb to about 2020). The method behind the library was the immunoSEQ multiplex PCR assay. Sourced from immuneACCESS, this table was stored by TCRdb with only in-frame sequences that have V and J called. A share of the clones is absent; for the studies checked, an unresolved V gene accounts for under half, and the remainder has no known explanation. The sample table holds roughly 290,000 clones, of which around 85% were seen once. Of the sample, 0.87% falls within the top ten clones. Specimen: peripheral blood. Every receptor here comes from a human donor with COVID-19, enrolled during active disease. The donor label of this sample is uncertain.

The V and J genes are TRBV29-1 and TRBJ1-1, with 8 positions matching TRBD1. V dropped 7 bases and J dropped 2; count of bases not matched to a gene: 9. Germline CDR1 is SQVTM and CDR2 is ANQGSEA. The CDR3 has 14 amino acids. DNA for the CDR3: TGCAGCGGATTACAGGGGGGCGTTAACACTGAAGCTTTCTTT. Its translation: CSGLQGGVNTEAFF.

As DNA, the CDR3 is TGTGCCAGCCGCATCCAGGGGGACTCCTACGAGCAGTACTTC. It encodes CASRIQGDSYEQYF. The rearrangement links TRBV7-9 to TRBJ2-7; TRBD1 matches 7 bases. Per the germline V gene, CDR1 is SEHNR and CDR2 is FQNEAQ (reference sequence). The J segment lost 0 bases and the V segment lost 8 bases, leaving 7 bases of the junction unmatched. This CDR3 has 14 amino acids. Combining the CDR3 with reference TRBV7-9 and TRBJ2-7 gives the whole variable domain DTGVSQNPRHKITKRGQNVTFRCDPISEHNRLYWYRQTLGQGPEFLTYFQNEAQLEKSRLLSDRFSAERPKGSFSTLEIQRTEQGDSAMYLCASRIQGDSYEQYFGPGTRLTVT.

The J gene is TRBJ2-1, the V gene TRBV12-3 or TRBV12-4; D might be TRBD2 (5 bases). The CDR3 has 13 residues. The V gene lost 0 bases and the J gene lost 8 bases, with 8 bases spanning the gap. CDR3: CASSLAREHEQFF. The CDR3 nucleotides are TGTGCCAGCAGTTTAGCTAGGGAGCATGAGCAGTTCTTC.

This chain links TRBV28 with TRBJ1-4, with 7 bases fitting TRBD1. The CDR3 has 16 amino acids. The ends lost 6 bases at V and 7 bases at J; junction bases unmatched: 14. Germline lookup yields CDR1 MDHEN and CDR2 SYDVKM. CDR3 DNA sequence: TGTGCCAGCAGCCCTTCGACAGGGATTAGGGGTGAAAAACTGTTTTTT. It codes for CASSPSTGIRGEKLFF.

For the CDR3, the DNA is TGCAGCGTTGCGGAGGGGGCTCGGGAAAAACTGTTTTTT. Translation: CSVAEGAREKLFF. The V call is TRBV29-1, the J call TRBJ1-4; 7 bases line up with TRBD1. V shed 4 bases and J 8 bases; nucleotides not matched to a gene: 7. CDR3 length: 13 residues. CDR1 is SQVTM and CDR2 is ANQGSEA in the germline V gene.

This clone was seen more than once but under ten times. J is TRBJ1-3 and V is TRBV11-2; D is ambiguous. CDR3 length: 14 amino acids. Germline-derived CDR1 and CDR2 are SGHAT and FQNNGV. Trimming left V 4 bases short and J 4 bases short, with 11 bases between. The DNA of the CDR3 is TGTGCCAGCAGCTCGGGTTTTAGGGGAAACACCATATATTTT. It specifies CASSSGFRGNTIYF.

Regarding this clone: The same CDR3 is also encoded by other DNA sequences in this sample. The rearrangement uses TRBV14 and TRBJ2-1; D perhaps matches TRBD1 (5 bases). The V end lost 3 bases, the J end lost 4 bases, and 7 bases lay between the germline ends. Germline-derived CDR1 and CDR2 are SGHDN and FVKESK. The CDR3 sequence is 13 residues long. As DNA, the CDR3 is TGTGCCAGCAGCCAGGCAGGGTACAATGAGCAGTTCTTC. It encodes CASSQAGYNEQFF.

The chain recombines TRBV29-1 with TRBJ1-1, with a possible D match to TRBD1 (6 bases). Germline-derived CDR1 and CDR2 are SQVTM and ANQGSEA. The CDR3 loop spans 15 amino acids. The V and J ends lost 3 bases and 6 bases respectively, with 20 bases between them. In nucleotides, the CDR3 is TGCAGCGTTGAGGAGGGGGGGCTGCGTCCGGCTGAAGCTTTCTTT. Translation: CSVEEGGLRPAEAFF.

The gene calls are TRBV7-3 and TRBJ2-2; D remains ambiguous. Germline V gene lookup returns CDR1 SGHTA and CDR2 FQGTGA. The CDR3 spans 16 residues. Deletions cut 1 base from V and 2 bases from J, with 11 bases between. The CDR3 nucleotides read TGTGCCAGCAGCTTAAGCGAACTAACTAACACCGGGGAGCTGTTTTTT. It specifies CASSLSELTNTGELFF. The whole variable domain, filled in from reference TRBV7-3 and TRBJ2-2, reads GAGVSQTPSNKVTEKGKYVELRCDPISGHTALYWYRQSLGQGPEFLIYFQGTGAADDSGLPNDRFFAVRPEGSVSTLKIQRTERGDSAVYLCASSLSELTNTGELFFGEGSRLTVL.

V and J are TRBV28 and TRBJ1-3; 7 bases fit TRBD1. The J segment lost 0 bases and the V segment lost 5 bases, leaving 7 bases of the junction unmatched. There are 16 residues in the CDR3. Germline V gene lookup returns CDR1 MDHEN and CDR2 SYDVKM. The chain's CDR3 is CASSTPGQSSGNTIYF. CDR3 nucleotide sequence: TGTGCCAGCAGTACCCCGGGACAGAGCTCTGGAAACACCATATATTTT.

The chain is built from TRBV27 and TRBJ1-2; perhaps TRBD1 as D (6 bases). The CDR3 runs 12 residues. The V and J ends lost 6 bases and 8 bases respectively, with 13 bases between them. Germline assignment: CDR1 MNHEY and CDR2 SMNVEV (reference sequence). The CDR3: CASRGGLQGYTF. The DNA of the CDR3 is TGTGCCAGCAGGGGGGGGCTCCAGGGCTACACCTTC.

This chain links TRBV7-2 with TRBJ2-3, with TRBD2 matching over 12 bases. V lost 5 bases and J lost 1; bases outside the gene matches: 4. The CDR3 is made up of 16 amino acids. Germline lookup yields CDR1 SGHTA and CDR2 FQGNSA. In DNA, the CDR3 is TGTGCCAGCAGCCGCAGGACTAGCGGGGGCACAGATACGCAGTATTTT. This encodes CASSRRTSGGTDTQYF.

This clone was found once. V and J are TRBV5-1 and TRBJ1-6; maybe TRBD1 (5 bases). Germline V lookup: CDR1 SGHRS, CDR2 YFSETQ. Trimming shortened V by 3 bases and J by 9 bases, and 10 bases separated the two germline ends. This CDR3 has 13 amino acids. The CDR3 nucleotides are TGCGCCAGCAGCTCTGGGGGGGGTTCACCCCTCCACTTT. Translation: CASSSGGGSPLHF. Drawing the rest from reference TRBV5-1 and TRBJ1-6, the complete variable domain is KAGVTQTPRYLIKTRGQQVTLSCSPISGHRSVSWYQQTPGQGLQFLFEYFSETQRNKGNFPGRFSGRQFSNSRSEMNVSTLELGDSALYLCASSSGGGSPLHFGNGTRLTVT.

The chain has TRBV7-9 and TRBJ2-1, with 10 bases aligning to TRBD2. Germline CDR1 and CDR2: SEHNR and FQNEAQ (reference sequence). V dropped 0 bases and J dropped 10; count of bases not matched to a gene: 6. This CDR3 contains 15 residues. The CDR3 loop is CASSLALAGVEEQFF. CDR3 nucleotide sequence: TGTGCCAGCAGCTTAGCCCTAGCGGGAGTCGAAGAGCAGTTCTTC.